This T cell receptor beta chain was profiled in a study of cytomegalovirus exposure and HLA in healthy donors. With regard to this clone: The target antigen is unknown.

Study observations and caveats: Rare TCR sequences dominated, though some public TCRs recurred in many donors.

Sequencing used immunoSEQ multiplex PCR; TCRdb keeps in-frame clones, though not all of them. Of roughly 100,000 clones in the sample, 86% were seen once. CDR1 and CDR2 (germline): MDHEN, SYDVKM. This CDR3 is built from 15 residues. V was pared by 6 bases and J by 2 bases, with 7 bases of the junction left unmatched. This clonotype originated in a woman between 18 and 30 years old in good health and CMV-seropositive. The sequenced sample consisted of PBMCs. The chain employs TRBV28 and TRBJ1-5, with 7 bases identical to TRBD1. CDR3 DNA: TGTGCCAGCAGCCTTCACAGGGGTGGCAATCAGCCCCAGCATTTT. It specifies CASSLHRGGNQPQHF.